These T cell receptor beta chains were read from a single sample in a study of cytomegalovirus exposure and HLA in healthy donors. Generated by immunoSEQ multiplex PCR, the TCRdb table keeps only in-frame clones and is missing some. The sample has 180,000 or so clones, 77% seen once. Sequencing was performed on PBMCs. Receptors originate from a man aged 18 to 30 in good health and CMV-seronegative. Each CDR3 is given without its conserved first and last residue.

cdr3_aa: ASYGQGYYEQY; cdr3_length: 11; v_call: TRBV28; j_call: TRBJ2-7
cdr3_aa: ASSEQETQY; cdr3_length: 9; v_call: TRBV18; j_call: TRBJ2-5
cdr3_aa: ASSLVRSSYEQY; cdr3_length: 12; v_call: TRBV5-6; j_call: TRBJ2-7
cdr3_aa: ASSSAVTSYEQY; cdr3_length: 12; v_call: TRBV5-4; j_call: TRBJ2-7
cdr3_aa: AWSRQGSTEAF; cdr3_length: 11; v_call: TRBV30; j_call: TRBJ1-1
cdr3_aa: AWSARYYEQY; cdr3_length: 10; v_call: TRBV30; j_call: .
cdr3_aa: ASSTGTGGGSNQPQH; cdr3_length: 15; v_call: TRBV7-9; j_call: TRBJ1-5
cdr3_aa: ASSSTGLHGETQY; cdr3_length: 13; v_call: TRBV2; j_call: TRBJ2-5
cdr3_aa: ASSGGQTNTEAF; cdr3_length: 12; v_call: TRBV7-9; j_call: TRBJ1-1
cdr3_aa: ASSQDGSGSTDTQY; cdr3_length: 14; v_call: TRBV4-2; j_call: TRBJ2-3
cdr3_aa: SVPGLAGGLMYQETQY; cdr3_length: 16; v_call: TRBV29-1; j_call: TRBJ2-5
cdr3_aa: ASSFSAGDRGDTQY; cdr3_length: 14; v_call: TRBV7-9; j_call: TRBJ2-3
cdr3_aa: ASSLAGTSFGPY; cdr3_length: 12; v_call: TRBV7-8; j_call: TRBJ2-7
cdr3_aa: ASSLNGLAGVGKDNEQF; cdr3_length: 17; v_call: TRBV5-1; j_call: TRBJ2-1
cdr3_aa: AISDRNIGAAGNTIY; cdr3_length: 15; v_call: TRBV10-3; j_call: TRBJ1-3
cdr3_aa: ASSPGAGNQPQH; cdr3_length: 12; v_call: TRBV6-5; j_call: TRBJ1-5
cdr3_aa: ASSLVGANPSGANVLT; cdr3_length: 16; v_call: TRBV11-2; j_call: TRBJ2-6
cdr3_aa: ASRPGLAGDEQY; cdr3_length: 12; v_call: TRBV6-6; j_call: TRBJ2-7
cdr3_aa: ASSPAGLAGNQETQY; cdr3_length: 15; v_call: TRBV11-3; j_call: TRBJ2-5
cdr3_aa: ASSANAGQGFDEQF; cdr3_length: 14; v_call: TRBV9; j_call: TRBJ2-1
cdr3_aa: AISELSNRYSETGSEAF; cdr3_length: 17; v_call: TRBV10-3; j_call: TRBJ1-1
cdr3_aa: ATSRGGTGGSNQPQH; cdr3_length: 15; v_call: TRBV15; j_call: TRBJ1-5
cdr3_aa: ASSHTFNQPQH; cdr3_length: 11; v_call: TRBV6-6; j_call: TRBJ1-5
cdr3_aa: ASSFGSYGYT; cdr3_length: 10; v_call: TRBV7-2; j_call: TRBJ1-2
cdr3_aa: ASSHRDGYEQY; cdr3_length: 11; v_call: TRBV6-1; j_call: TRBJ2-7
cdr3_aa: ASSPRVMNTEAF; cdr3_length: 12; v_call: TRBV19; j_call: TRBJ1-1
cdr3_aa: AWSVIGVAEIYGYT; cdr3_length: 14; v_call: TRBV30; j_call: TRBJ1-2
cdr3_aa: ASNETGRGYNSPLH; cdr3_length: 14; v_call: TRBV10-1; j_call: TRBJ1-6
cdr3_aa: AWSVSRGGLETQY; cdr3_length: 13; v_call: TRBV30; j_call: TRBJ2-5
cdr3_aa: ASSARFGPGNTIY; cdr3_length: 13; v_call: TRBV19; j_call: TRBJ1-3
cdr3_aa: ASSLGLAGVVDTQY; cdr3_length: 14; v_call: TRBV7-9; j_call: TRBJ2-3
cdr3_aa: ASSPGQSSTDTQY; cdr3_length: 13; v_call: TRBV5-1; j_call: TRBJ2-3